A selection of T cell receptor beta chains follows, all from one sample in a study of beta chain features in type 1 diabetes. Clones were read by immunoSEQ multiplex PCR, and TCRdb kept only the in-frame ones, dropping some. The sample consists of 850,000 to 900,000 clones, about a sixth of them appearing once. Material for sequencing was naive CD4+ T cells from blood. The source of these receptors is a woman aged 18-29 years in good health. The CDR3 runs from the conserved cysteine through the conserved F or W. Fields, in order: clone size, D gene, J gene, V gene, CDR3 length, CDR3 protein, CDR3 DNA. The D gene is left open where the match is weak. Some rows mark clone size as missing; the rest say once, few, many or name a class of expanded clone.

clone_size: few
d_call: TRBD1
j_call: TRBJ1-4
v_call: TRBV30
cdr3_length: 14
cdr3_aa: CAWSGDRHNEKLFF
cdr3_nt: TGTGCCTGGAGTGGGGACAGGCATAATGAAAAACTGTTTTTT

clone_size: few
d_call: NA
j_call: TRBJ2-3
v_call: TRBV15
cdr3_length: 15
cdr3_aa: CATSRELGVADTQYF
cdr3_nt: TGTGCCACCAGCAGAGAACTGGGTGTCGCAGATACGCAGTATTTT

clone_size: once
d_call: NA
j_call: TRBJ2-7
v_call: TRBV4-3
cdr3_length: 18
cdr3_aa: CASSQERSRKGITYEQYF
cdr3_nt: TGCGCCAGCAGCCAAGAGCGTTCTAGGAAGGGGATCACCTACGAGCAGTACTTC

clone_size: NA
d_call: NA
j_call: TRBJ2-7
v_call: TRBV20-1
cdr3_length: 11
cdr3_aa: CSASRVGEQYF
cdr3_nt: TGCAGTGCTAGCAGGGTTGGCGAGCAGTACTTC

clone_size: NA
d_call: NA
j_call: TRBJ2-5
v_call: TRBV9
cdr3_length: 13
cdr3_aa: CASSVGYQETQYF
cdr3_nt: TGTGCCAGCAGCGTGGGGTACCAAGAGACCCAGTACTTC

clone_size: NA
d_call: NA
j_call: TRBJ2-6
v_call: TRBV28
cdr3_length: 15
cdr3_aa: CASSREFSGANVLTF
cdr3_nt: TGTGCCAGCAGTCGGGAGTTCTCTGGGGCCAACGTCCTGACTTTC

clone_size: few
d_call: NA
j_call: TRBJ1-2
v_call: TRBV6-4
cdr3_length: 12
cdr3_aa: CASSDSRGYYTF
cdr3_nt: TGTGCCAGCAGTGACTCACGGGGTTACTACACCTTC

clone_size: few
d_call: TRBD2
j_call: TRBJ2-7
v_call: TRBV29-1
cdr3_length: 14
cdr3_aa: CSVKTIAGTYEQYF
cdr3_nt: TGCAGCGTCAAAACGATAGCGGGAACCTACGAGCAGTACTTC

clone_size: NA
d_call: NA
j_call: TRBJ2-6
v_call: TRBV6-6
cdr3_length: 15
cdr3_aa: CASSYRSSGANVLTF
cdr3_nt: TGTGCCAGCAGTTACCGGAGCTCTGGGGCCAACGTCCTGACTTTC

clone_size: NA
d_call: NA
j_call: TRBJ2-7
v_call: TRBV6-1
cdr3_length: 15
cdr3_aa: CASSLRAVTSYEQYF
cdr3_nt: TGTGCCAGCAGTTTACGAGCGGTGACCTCCTACGAGCAGTACTTC

clone_size: NA
d_call: NA
j_call: TRBJ1-3
v_call: TRBV25-1
cdr3_length: 12
cdr3_aa: CASSSSHGGLYF
cdr3_nt: TGTGCCAGCAGTTCCTCCCACGGAGGACTATATTTT

clone_size: NA
d_call: TRBD2
j_call: TRBJ2-7
v_call: TRBV29-1
cdr3_length: 16
cdr3_aa: CSVETYRSGRSYEQYF
cdr3_nt: TGCAGCGTCGAAACCTACCGTAGCGGGAGATCCTACGAGCAGTACTTC

clone_size: few
d_call: NA
j_call: TRBJ1-1
v_call: TRBV7-9
cdr3_length: 13
cdr3_aa: CASSLSLVAEAFF
cdr3_nt: TGTGCCAGCAGCTTATCCCTTGTAGCTGAAGCTTTCTTT

clone_size: few
d_call: NA
j_call: TRBJ2-1
v_call: TRBV4-3
cdr3_length: 16
cdr3_aa: CASSQGGGYSYNEQFF
cdr3_nt: TGCGCCAGCAGCCAAGGAGGCGGGTACTCCTACAATGAGCAGTTCTTC

clone_size: few
d_call: TRBD2
j_call: TRBJ2-7
v_call: TRBV29-1
cdr3_length: 14
cdr3_aa: CSGRSGGSSYEQYF
cdr3_nt: TGCAGCGGCCGCTCGGGAGGAAGCTCCTACGAGCAGTACTTC

clone_size: once
d_call: NA
j_call: TRBJ2-3
v_call: TRBV4-3
cdr3_length: 14
cdr3_aa: CASSQGRFTDTQYF
cdr3_nt: TGCGCCAGCAGCCAAGGGAGGTTTACAGATACGCAGTATTTT

clone_size: few
d_call: TRBD1
j_call: TRBJ2-7
v_call: TRBV5-1
cdr3_length: 14
cdr3_aa: CASSLTGDSYEQYF
cdr3_nt: TGCGCCAGCAGCTTGACAGGGGACTCCTACGAGCAGTACTTC

clone_size: few
d_call: NA
j_call: TRBJ2-3
v_call: TRBV9
cdr3_length: 15
cdr3_aa: CASSSSPMGVDTQYF
cdr3_nt: TGTGCCAGCAGCTCCTCCCCGATGGGGGTAGATACGCAGTATTTT

clone_size: NA
d_call: NA
j_call: TRBJ2-2
v_call: TRBV4-2
cdr3_length: 16
cdr3_aa: CASSPNPTQGAGELFF
cdr3_nt: TGTGCCAGCAGCCCAAACCCAACTCAGGGAGCCGGGGAGCTGTTTTTT

clone_size: NA
d_call: TRBD2
j_call: TRBJ2-7
v_call: TRBV29-1
cdr3_length: 17
cdr3_aa: CSVSLGSRTRGAYEQYF
cdr3_nt: TGCAGCGTCTCCTTGGGCTCCCGTACCCGGGGGGCCTACGAGCAGTACTTC

clone_size: few
d_call: NA
j_call: TRBJ2-2
v_call: TRBV7-9
cdr3_length: 15
cdr3_aa: CASSRTDTNTGELFF
cdr3_nt: TGTGCCAGCAGCCGGACGGATACGAACACCGGGGAGCTGTTTTTT

clone_size: NA
d_call: TRBD1
j_call: TRBJ1-2
v_call: TRBV4-2
cdr3_length: 16
cdr3_aa: CASSLRALGQTYGYTF
cdr3_nt: TGTGCCAGCAGCCTACGAGCTCTGGGACAGACCTATGGCTACACCTTC

clone_size: NA
d_call: NA
j_call: TRBJ2-5
v_call: TRBV7-2
cdr3_length: 16
cdr3_aa: CASSLVTSSVQETQYF
cdr3_nt: TGTGCCAGCAGCTTAGTAACATCGTCGGTACAAGAGACCCAGTACTTC

clone_size: NA
d_call: TRBD2
j_call: TRBJ2-3
v_call: TRBV7-9
cdr3_length: 14
cdr3_aa: CASSFEREGDTQYF
cdr3_nt: TGTGCCAGCAGCTTCGAGCGGGAGGGCGATACGCAGTATTTT

clone_size: NA
d_call: NA
j_call: TRBJ2-6
v_call: TRBV5-6
cdr3_length: 14
cdr3_aa: CASSLFSGANVLTF
cdr3_nt: TGTGCCAGCAGCTTGTTTTCGGGGGCCAACGTCCTGACTTTC

clone_size: NA
d_call: TRBD1
j_call: TRBJ2-1
v_call: TRBV27
cdr3_length: 16
cdr3_aa: CASSLTPGGMGNEQFF
cdr3_nt: TGTGCCAGCAGTTTGACACCAGGGGGTATGGGCAATGAGCAGTTCTTC

clone_size: few
d_call: NA
j_call: TRBJ1-1
v_call: TRBV18
cdr3_length: 14
cdr3_aa: CASSPRDWGTEAFF
cdr3_nt: TGTGCCAGCTCACCACGGGATTGGGGCACTGAAGCTTTCTTT

clone_size: few
d_call: NA
j_call: TRBJ2-2
v_call: TRBV23-1
cdr3_length: 17
cdr3_aa: CASSLLLWTGWTGELFF
cdr3_nt: TGCGCCAGCAGTCTCCTCTTATGGACGGGGTGGACCGGGGAGCTGTTTTTT

clone_size: few
d_call: NA
j_call: TRBJ2-5
v_call: TRBV20-1
cdr3_length: 11
cdr3_aa: CSAGGSETQYF
cdr3_nt: TGCAGTGCAGGTGGCTCAGAGACCCAGTACTTC

clone_size: few
d_call: NA
j_call: TRBJ1-4
v_call: TRBV25-1
cdr3_length: 15
cdr3_aa: CASGRGSATNEKLFF
cdr3_nt: TGTGCCAGCGGTAGGGGGTCAGCAACTAATGAAAAACTGTTTTTT

clone_size: NA
d_call: TRBD1
j_call: TRBJ2-7
v_call: TRBV9
cdr3_length: 15
cdr3_aa: CASSPQQGASYEQYF
cdr3_nt: TGTGCCAGCAGCCCACAACAGGGGGCCTCCTACGAGCAGTACTTC

clone_size: few
d_call: TRBD2
j_call: TRBJ2-5
v_call: TRBV28
cdr3_length: 15
cdr3_aa: CASSFVTPGGETQYF
cdr3_nt: TGTGCCAGCAGCTTCGTCACCCCGGGAGGAGAGACCCAGTACTTC

clone_size: few
d_call: NA
j_call: TRBJ2-1
v_call: TRBV7-2
cdr3_length: 16
cdr3_aa: CASSQVPLSRSPEQFF
cdr3_nt: TGTGCCAGCAGCCAAGTACCCCTGAGTAGGTCACCTGAGCAGTTCTTC

clone_size: few
d_call: TRBD1
j_call: TRBJ2-6
v_call: TRBV7-2
cdr3_length: 17
cdr3_aa: CASSSRTGYSGANVLTF
cdr3_nt: TGTGCCAGCAGCTCGCGGACAGGTTACTCTGGGGCCAACGTCCTGACTTTC

clone_size: NA
d_call: TRBD1
j_call: TRBJ2-7
v_call: TRBV2
cdr3_length: 13
cdr3_aa: CASSSQGVYEQYF
cdr3_nt: TGTGCCAGCAGTAGTCAGGGGGTCTACGAGCAGTACTTC

clone_size: NA
d_call: NA
j_call: TRBJ2-3
v_call: TRBV28
cdr3_length: 13
cdr3_aa: CASSETSTDTQYF
cdr3_nt: TGTGCCAGCAGTGAAACCAGCACAGATACGCAGTATTTT

clone_size: NA
d_call: NA
j_call: TRBJ2-7
v_call: TRBV27
cdr3_length: 14
cdr3_aa: CASSLGQSSYEQYF
cdr3_nt: TGTGCCAGCAGTCTCGGACAGTCCTCCTACGAGCAGTACTTC

clone_size: NA
d_call: NA
j_call: TRBJ1-5
v_call: TRBV15
cdr3_length: 15
cdr3_aa: CATSWGADGNQPQHF
cdr3_nt: TGTGCCACCAGCTGGGGGGCGGACGGCAATCAGCCCCAGCATTTT

clone_size: once
d_call: TRBD1
j_call: TRBJ1-5
v_call: TRBV27
cdr3_length: 13
cdr3_aa: CASSGQGGQPQHF
cdr3_nt: TGTGCCAGCAGTGGACAGGGGGGGCAGCCCCAGCATTTT

clone_size: few
d_call: NA
j_call: TRBJ1-1
v_call: TRBV10-3
cdr3_length: 12
cdr3_aa: CAISVADTEAFF
cdr3_nt: TGTGCCATCAGTGTCGCGGACACTGAAGCTTTCTTT

clone_size: NA
d_call: NA
j_call: TRBJ1-2
v_call: TRBV7-8
cdr3_length: 14
cdr3_aa: CASSLAGAIYGYTF
cdr3_nt: TGTGCCAGCAGCTTGGCAGGGGCTATCTATGGCTACACCTTC

clone_size: few
d_call: NA
j_call: TRBJ2-1
v_call: TRBV9
cdr3_length: 16
cdr3_aa: CASSPRGTSVHNEQFF
cdr3_nt: TGTGCCAGCAGCCCACGGGGGACCTCAGTTCACAATGAGCAGTTCTTC

clone_size: NA
d_call: TRBD2
j_call: TRBJ2-7
v_call: TRBV4-3
cdr3_length: 16
cdr3_aa: CASSQGLLASSYEQYF
cdr3_nt: TGCGCCAGCAGCCAGGGACTACTAGCCTCCTCCTACGAGCAGTACTTC